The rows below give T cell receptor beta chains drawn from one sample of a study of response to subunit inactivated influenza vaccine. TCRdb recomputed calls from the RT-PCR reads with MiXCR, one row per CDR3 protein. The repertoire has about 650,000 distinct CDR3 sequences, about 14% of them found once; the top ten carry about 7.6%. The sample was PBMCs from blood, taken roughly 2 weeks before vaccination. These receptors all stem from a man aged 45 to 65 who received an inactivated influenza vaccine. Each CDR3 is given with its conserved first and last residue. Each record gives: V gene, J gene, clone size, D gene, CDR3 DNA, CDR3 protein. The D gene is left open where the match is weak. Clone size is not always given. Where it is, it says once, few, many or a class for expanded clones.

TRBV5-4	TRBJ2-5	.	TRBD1	TGTGCCAGCAGACAGGGGTTGGCCCTCCAAGAGACCCAGTACTTC	CASRQGLALQETQYF
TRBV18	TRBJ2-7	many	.	TGTGCCAGCTCGGATGGGACGCACGAGCAGTACTTC	CASSDGTHEQYF
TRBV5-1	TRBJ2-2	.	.	TGCGCCAGCAGCTGGACAGCGAGAAACACCGGGGAGCTGTTTTTT	CASSWTARNTGELFF
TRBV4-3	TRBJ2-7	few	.	TGCGCCAGCAGCTACCACAGGGACCTTAGCTCCTACGAGCAGTACTTC	CASSYHRDLSSYEQYF
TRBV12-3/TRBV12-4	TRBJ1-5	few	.	TGTGCCAGCAGCACCAGTCGTGGGAGCCAGCATTTT	CASSTSRGSQHF
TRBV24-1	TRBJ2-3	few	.	TGTGCCACCAGTGCCTGGGACAGCACAGATACGCAGTATTTT	CATSAWDSTDTQYF
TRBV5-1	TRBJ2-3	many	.	TGCGCCAGCAGCGGGGGATCTTACACAGATACGCAGTATTTT	CASSGGSYTDTQYF
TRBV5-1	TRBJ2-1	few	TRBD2	TGCGCCAGCAGCTTGGAACTCGGGGCGGGGGGTTCCTACAATGAGCAGTTCTTC	CASSLELGAGGSYNEQFF
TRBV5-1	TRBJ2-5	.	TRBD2	TGCGCCAGCACCCGGGGCCCCCTAGCGGCCCCTGGGGCCCAAGAGACCCAGTACTTC	CASTRGPLAAPGAQETQYF
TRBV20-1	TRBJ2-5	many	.	TGCAGTGCTAGAGATATGGGGAGTACCAAGTGGGAGACCCAGTACTTC	CSARDMGSTKWETQYF
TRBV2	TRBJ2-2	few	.	TGTGCCAGCAGGGCCGGGACTCGCACCGGGGAGCTGTTTTTT	CASRAGTRTGELFF
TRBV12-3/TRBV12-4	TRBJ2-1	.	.	TGTGCCAGCTGCACGACCCTCCTAAACAATGAGCAGTTCTTC	CASCTTLLNNEQFF
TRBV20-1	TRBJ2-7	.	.	TGCAGTGCTACCCGGACAGGGTCTAGCGGGCCAGCGGACTTC	CSATRTGSSGPADF
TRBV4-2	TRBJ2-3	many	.	TGTGCCAGCAGCCCGACTGGGGGTACGCAGTATTTT	CASSPTGGTQYF
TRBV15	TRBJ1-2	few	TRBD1	TGTGCCACCAGCAGACATGGGACAGGGGAGTATGGCTACACCTTC	CATSRHGTGEYGYTF
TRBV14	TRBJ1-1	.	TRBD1	TGTGCCAGCAGCCATTATACAGGGGGCTGGGCTTTCTTT	CASSHYTGGWAFF
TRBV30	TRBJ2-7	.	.	TGTGCCTGGAGTGGAGAACAGGGAGTCCAGTACTTC	CAWSGEQGVQYF